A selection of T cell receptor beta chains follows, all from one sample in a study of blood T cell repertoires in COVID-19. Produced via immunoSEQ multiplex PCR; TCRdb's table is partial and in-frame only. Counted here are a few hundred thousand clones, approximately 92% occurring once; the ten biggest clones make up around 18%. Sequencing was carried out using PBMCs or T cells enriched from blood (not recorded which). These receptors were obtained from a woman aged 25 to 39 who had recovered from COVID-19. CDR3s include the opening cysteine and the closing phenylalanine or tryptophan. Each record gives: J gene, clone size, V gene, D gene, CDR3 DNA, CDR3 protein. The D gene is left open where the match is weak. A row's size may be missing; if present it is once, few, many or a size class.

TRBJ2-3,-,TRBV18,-,TGTGCCAGCACTAATTTGGGGGGTACGCAGTATTTT,CASTNLGGTQYF
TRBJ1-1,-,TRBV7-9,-,TGTGCCGTACTGCCGAACACTGAAGCTTTCTTT,CAVLPNTEAFF
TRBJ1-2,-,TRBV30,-,TGTGCCTGGAGGAGGGAGGGACCGGGAGGCTACACCTTC,CAWRREGPGGYTF
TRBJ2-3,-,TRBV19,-,TGTGCCAGTAGTATGGTAGGAGGGTTGGTAAATACGCAGTATTTT,CASSMVGGLVNTQYF
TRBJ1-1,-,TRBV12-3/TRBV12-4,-,TGTGCCAGCAGAGACACAGGAAACACTGAAGCTTTCTTT,CASRDTGNTEAFF
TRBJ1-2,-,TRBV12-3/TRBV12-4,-,TGTGCCAGCCGTAAGGGGGAAAGCTATGGCTACACCTTC,CASRKGESYGYTF
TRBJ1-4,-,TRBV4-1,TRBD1,TGCGCCAGCAGCCCGGGACAGGTGTATAATGAAAAACTGTTTTTT,CASSPGQVYNEKLFF
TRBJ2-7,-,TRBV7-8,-,TGTGCCAGCAGCTTGGTCCCCGGCTCCTACGAGCAGTACTTC,CASSLVPGSYEQYF
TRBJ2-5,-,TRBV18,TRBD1,TGTGCCAGCTCACCACCGACAGGGGGCCAACAAGAGACCCAGTACTTC,CASSPPTGGQQETQYF
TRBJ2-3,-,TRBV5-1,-,TGCGCCAGCAGCTTTATGGGACTGGGGCCAGATACGCAGTATTTT,CASSFMGLGPDTQYF
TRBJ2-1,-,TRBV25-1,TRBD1,TGTGCCAGCAGTGAGAGCAGGGGGCGTTACAATGAGCAGTTCTTC,CASSESRGRYNEQFF
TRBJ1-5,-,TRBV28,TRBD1,TGTGCCAGCAGTCCCCATTCCGGGACAGGCCACAATCAGCCCCAGCATTTT,CASSPHSGTGHNQPQHF
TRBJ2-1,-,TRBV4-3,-,TGCGCCAGCAGCCAAGATCAGGCAGCAAGCTCCTACAATGAGCAGTTCTTC,CASSQDQAASSYNEQFF
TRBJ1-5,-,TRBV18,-,TGTGCCAGCTCACGATACACGAATCAGCCCCAGCATTTT,CASSRYTNQPQHF
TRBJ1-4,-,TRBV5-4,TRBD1,TGTGCCAGCAGCAAATCCGGGACAGTTAATGAAAAACTGTTTTTT,CASSKSGTVNEKLFF
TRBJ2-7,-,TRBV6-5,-,TGTGCCAGCAGTTACTCTGGGGGGATCTCCTACGAGCAGTACTTC,CASSYSGGISYEQYF
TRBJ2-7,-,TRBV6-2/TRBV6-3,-,TGTGCCAGCAGTTATGGGAGAAGGGGAGGCGAGCAGTACTTC,CASSYGRRGGEQYF
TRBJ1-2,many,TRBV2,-,TGTGCCAGCAGCGCTCAGGGAAACTATGGCTACACCTTC,CASSAQGNYGYTF
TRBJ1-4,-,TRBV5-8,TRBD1,TGTGCCAGCAGACTTGTGGGGACAGGGCTTGAAAAACTGTTTTTT,CASRLVGTGLEKLFF
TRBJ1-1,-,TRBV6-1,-,TGTGCCAGCAGTGAACAGGGCCTGAACACTGAAGCTTTCTTT,CASSEQGLNTEAFF
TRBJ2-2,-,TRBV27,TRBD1,TGTGCCAGCAGGGGACAGGCGAACACCGGGGAGCTGTTTTTT,CASRGQANTGELFF
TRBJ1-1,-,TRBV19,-,TGTGCCAGTAGTGCCCAGGGTTCTGAAGCTTTCTTT,CASSAQGSEAFF
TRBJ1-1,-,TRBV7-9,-,TGTGCCAGCAAAAAAGCGTGGGCGAACACTGAAGCTTTCTTT,CASKKAWANTEAFF
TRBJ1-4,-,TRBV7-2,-,TGTGCCAGCAGCTTATACCCCACTTCAACTAATGAAAAACTGTTTTTT,CASSLYPTSTNEKLFF
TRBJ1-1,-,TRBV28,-,TGTGCCAGCAGCAACAGCTATGAAGCTTTCTTT,CASSNSYEAFF
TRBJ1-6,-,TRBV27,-,TGTGCCAGCAGTAAGCAAGCGCGGTCACCCCTCCACTTT,CASSKQARSPLHF
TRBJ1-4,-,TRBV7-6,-,TGTGCCAGCAGCTTTGGGAACACAGGGTCTAATGAAAAACTGTTTTTT,CASSFGNTGSNEKLFF
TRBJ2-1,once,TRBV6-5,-,TGTGCCAGCAGTTACGGGCAGGGAGGATGGCAGTTCTTC,CASSYGQGGWQFF
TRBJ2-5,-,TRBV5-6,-,TGTGCCAGCAGCTTGGCTGACTTTCGAGAGACCCAGTACTTC,CASSLADFRETQYF
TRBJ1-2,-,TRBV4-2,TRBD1,TGTGCCAGCAGCCAGAGGGGTACAGGGGCATATGGCTACACCTTC,CASSQRGTGAYGYTF
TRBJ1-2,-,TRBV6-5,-,TGTGCCAGCAGTTACACAGGTTCTCCTAACTATGGCTACACCTTC,CASSYTGSPNYGYTF
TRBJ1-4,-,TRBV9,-,TGTGCCAGCAGCGTAGGGGAGCTCAACGGAAAACTGTTTTTT,CASSVGELNGKLFF
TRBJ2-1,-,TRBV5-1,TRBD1,TGCGCCAGCAGCGTGGCCCCCGGGACAGACAATGAGCAGTTCTTC,CASSVAPGTDNEQFF
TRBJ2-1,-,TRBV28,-,TGTGCCAGCAGTTTATGGAGGGACTACAATGAGCAGTTCTTC,CASSLWRDYNEQFF
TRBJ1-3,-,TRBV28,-,TGTGCCAGCAGTAGTCCGGGGGGGGGCTCTGGAAACACCATATATTTT,CASSSPGGGSGNTIYF